Listed here is a single T cell receptor (beta chain). Its antigen is unidentified. These data originate in a study of T cells expressing NK-cell markers. TCRdb processed the 5' RACE reads again and assigns one entry to each CDR3 protein, with no DNA. This repertoire comprises more than 400,000 distinct CDR3 sequences; its ten largest clones make up roughly 7.2%. The CDR3 sequence is 15 residues long. Findings of the study overall: Among several donors, these clonotypes also ranked first in the CD3+CD56-NKG2C+ fraction. Of the CD8+ T cell pool in about 6 donors, about 1.0-8% was accounted for by dominant NKG2C+ clonotypes. Whether expanded NKG2C+ T cell clones recognized HCMV stayed uncertain.

Specimen: blood T cells: a sorted CD56 or NKG2C T cell subset, CD4+ or CD8+ T cells, or bulk PBMC T cells (not recorded which). The sequence came from a woman between 18 and 69 years old in good health. The chain has TRBV12-3 or TRBV12-4 and TRBJ1-5. CDR3 loop: CASSPGTSRNQPQHF.